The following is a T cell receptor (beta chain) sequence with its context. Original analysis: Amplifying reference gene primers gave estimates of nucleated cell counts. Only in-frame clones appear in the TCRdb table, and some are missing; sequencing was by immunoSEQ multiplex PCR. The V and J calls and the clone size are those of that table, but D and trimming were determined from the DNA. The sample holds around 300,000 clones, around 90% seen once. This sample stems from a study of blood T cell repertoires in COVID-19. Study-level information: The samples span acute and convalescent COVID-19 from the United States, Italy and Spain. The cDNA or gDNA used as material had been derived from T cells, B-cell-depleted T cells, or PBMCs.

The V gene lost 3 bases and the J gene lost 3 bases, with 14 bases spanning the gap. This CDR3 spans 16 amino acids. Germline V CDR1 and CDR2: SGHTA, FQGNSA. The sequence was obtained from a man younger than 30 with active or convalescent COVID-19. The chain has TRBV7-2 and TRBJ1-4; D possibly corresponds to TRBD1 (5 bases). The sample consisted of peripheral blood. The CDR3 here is CASSLPYGGANEKLFF. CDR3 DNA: TGTGCCAGCAGCTTGCCTTATGGGGGGGCTAATGAAAAACTGTTTTTT.